A single sample gave rise to the 31 T cell receptor beta chains below, sequenced in a study of blood T cell repertoires in COVID-19 (dated by TCRdb to 2019 to 2021). Libraries were built with the immunoSEQ multiplex PCR assay. Imported from immuneACCESS, the table was reduced by TCRdb to in-frame sequences with V and J called. These copies leave out some clones; in studies compared against another copy, an unresolved V gene accounts for under half, and the cause of the remainder is not known. The sample has 250,000 or so clones on record, about 87% of them singletons. The ten most abundant clones make up about 1.4% of the sample. The specimen was peripheral blood. These receptors all stem from a woman aged 40 to 50 who had recovered from COVID-19.

This chain links TRBV4-3 with TRBJ2-5; 9 bases match TRBD2. Germline V gene data show CDR1 as LGHNA and CDR2 as YSLEER. The CDR3 is 16 amino acids. With 1 base clipped from V and 5 bases from J, the junction kept 8 bases outside the gene matches. CDR3 protein: CASSQGVTSGLETQYF. The CDR3 region has the DNA TGCGCCAGCAGCCAAGGTGTCACTAGCGGGTTGGAGACCCAGTACTTC.

The genes are TRBV3-1 (or the pseudogene TRBV3-2) and TRBJ2-5; D is perhaps TRBD1 (5 bases). Trimming took 2 bases from V and 4 from J, leaving 5 bases between them. CDR3 size: 12 residues. Germline-derived CDR1 and CDR2 are LGHDT and YNNKEL (reference sequence). The CDR3 DNA reads TGTGCCAGCAGCCAACAGGGAGAGACCCAGTACTTC. Translated, it gives CASSQQGETQYF.

On this clone: An end of the junction differs from the germline gene, which may be a read error. The chain couples TRBV7-7 to TRBJ1-5; no definite D call. From germline, CDR1 is SSHAT and CDR2 FNYEAQ (reference sequence). CDR3 length equals 16 residues. The CDR3 sequence is CASSLRGGRANQPQHF. The DNA for the CDR3 is TGTGCTAGCAGCTTAAGAGGCGGGAGGGCCAATCAGCCCCAGCATTTT.

The chain joins TRBV15 to TRBJ1-2; 10 bases agree with TRBD1. The V and J ends lost 3 bases and 6 bases, in that order; junction bases with no gene match: 7. The CDR3 is 15 amino acids. Per the germline V gene, CDR1 is LNHNV and CDR2 is YYDKDF (reference sequence). The CDR3 bases are TGTGCCACCAGCAGGTTGACAGGGGGCGCACATGGCTACACCTTC. The encoded protein is CATSRLTGGAHGYTF.

This clone was seen only once. V is TRBV28 and J is TRBJ2-5, with D possibly being TRBD2 (5 bases). V was clipped by 4 bases and J by 13 bases, with 13 bases between them. Germline values: CDR1 MDHEN, CDR2 SYDVKM. The CDR3 extends over 11 amino acids. The CDR3 DNA reads as TGTGCCAGCAGTTATCCGGGATTCCCGTACTTC. Protein: CASSYPGFPYF. The variable domain in full, completed from reference TRBV28 and TRBJ2-5, reads DVKVTQSSRYLVKRTGEKVFLECVQDMDHENMFWYRQDPGLGLRLIYFSYDVKMKEKGDIPEGYSVSREKKERFSLILESASTNQTSMYLCASSYPGFPYFGPGTRLLVL.

This rearrangement joins TRBV6-5 to TRBJ2-3; 7 bases are shared with TRBD1. J was trimmed by 3 bases and V by 5 bases; bases with no gene match: 5. Germline V gives CDR1 MNHEY, CDR2 SVGAGI. CDR3 length: 14 amino acids. The CDR3 nucleotides are TGTGCCAGCAGTAGGGGGCAGGGTACAGATACGCAGTATTTT. It yields the protein CASSRGQGTDTQYF.

The chain links TRBV27 to TRBJ2-7; 7 bases map to TRBD1. The V segment lost 6 bases and the J segment 13 bases; nucleotides outside the gene matches: 9. The CDR3 length is 11 residues. The germline gives CDR1 MNHEY, CDR2 SMNVEV (reference sequence). The CDR3 nucleotides are TGTGCCAGCAGGGATCAGGGACAGTCTTACTTC. It translates to CASRDQGQSYF.

The rearrangement joins TRBV19 to TRBJ1-1; D ambiguous. Trimming removed 1 base at V and 0 bases at J, with 9 bases between. The CDR3 consists of 15 residues. The germline V gene has CDR1 LNHDA and CDR2 SQIVND (reference sequence). CDR3 DNA sequence: TGTGCCAGTAGTATAGGCGTAGCCGTGAACACTGAAGCTTTCTTT. Protein sequence: CASSIGVAVNTEAFF.

This clone was seen a single time. V is TRBV7-9 and J is TRBJ1-2; D remains ambiguous. Germline V gene sequence: CDR1 SEHNR, CDR2 FQNEAQ (reference sequence). V lost 3 bases to trimming and J lost 8 bases, with 13 bases between them. The length of the CDR3 is 13 residues. CDR3 coding DNA: TGTGCCAGCAGCTTTCGGGGAACTTACGGCTACACCTTC. Residues: CASSFRGTYGYTF.

The chain carries TRBV4-3 and TRBJ1-6, with a tentative D call TRBD1 (6 bases). With 4 bases removed from V and 8 bases from J, the gap between germline ends came to 21 bases. The CDR3 contains 17 residues. In germline, CDR1 is LGHNA, CDR2 YSLEER. CDR3 nucleotide sequence: TGCGCCAGCAGCCGCACCAAAGGAGAACAGGGCCATTCACCCCTCCACTTT. Its protein is CASSRTKGEQGHSPLHF.

V and J are TRBV11-2 and TRBJ1-1; no firm D call. This CDR3 is 14 amino acids long. Germline-derived CDR1 and CDR2 are SGHAT and FQNNGV. V was shortened by 4 bases and J by 3 bases, with 12 bases between the two germline ends. The CDR3 bases are TGTGCCAGCAGCTGGCAGGCCTCGGACACTGAAGCTTTCTTT. Amino acids: CASSWQASDTEAFF.

This clone was observed once. V and J are TRBV19 and TRBJ2-3; D not certain. The CDR3 length is 12 residues. V was clipped by 2 bases and J by 3 bases, with 3 bases between them. Germline CDR1 LNHDA, CDR2 SQIVND (reference sequence). CDR3 region: CASSIPTDTQYF. CDR3 in DNA: TGTGCCAGTAGTATACCGACAGATACGCAGTATTTT.

The V gene is TRBV16, the J gene TRBJ2-7; no clear D. Trimming removed 4 bases at V and 7 bases at J, with 14 bases between. Germline CDR1 is KGHSY and CDR2 is FQNENV. The CDR3 is 13 residues long. Written as DNA, the CDR3 is TGTGCCAGCAGCCGAGAGATCGGTATGGAGCAGTACTTC. Amino acids: CASSREIGMEQYF.

V and J are TRBV5-5 and TRBJ2-1; a weak D match, TRBD1 (6 bases). The CDR3 loop spans 15 amino acids. Germline V gene lookup returns CDR1 SGHKS and CDR2 YYEKEE (reference sequence). Trimming stripped 5 bases from V and 0 bases from J, with 12 bases between. Here the CDR3 DNA reads TGTGCCAGCAGTTCTCAGGGGAGCTCCTACAATGAGCAGTTCTTC. Translation: CASSSQGSSYNEQFF.

The chain employs TRBV20-1 and TRBJ2-7; a possible D gene is TRBD2 (5 bases). The CDR3 spans 11 residues. V shed 7 bases and J shed 7 bases, with 14 bases lying between them. Germline-derived CDR1 and CDR2 are DFQATT and SNEGSKA (reference sequence). The CDR3 is CSVQGSGEQYF. In DNA form, the CDR3 reads TGCAGTGTCCAAGGGTCGGGGGAGCAGTACTTC.

V usage is TRBV6-1 and J usage is TRBJ1-5; D is uncertain. Trimming removed 0 bases at V and 6 bases at J, with 12 bases between. The CDR3 covers 15 residues. Germline V gives CDR1 MNHNS, CDR2 SASEGT. In DNA form, the CDR3 reads TGTGCCAGCAGTGAAGCGAGGCGGGTTGGTCAGCCCCAGCATTTT. It translates to CASSEARRVGQPQHF.

The V gene is TRBV19, the J gene TRBJ1-2; 7 bases are a match to TRBD1. This CDR3 contains 14 residues. V lost 6 bases, J lost 8 bases, and 12 bases stayed unmatched. The V gene's germline CDR1 is LNHDA and CDR2 SQIVND (reference sequence). The CDR3 sequence is CASRGGGRSIGYTF. CDR3 coding DNA: TGTGCCAGTAGAGGGGGCGGCCGTTCTATCGGCTACACCTTC.

V and J are TRBV27 and TRBJ1-2; no reliable D call. Trimming stripped 0 bases from V and 9 bases from J, with 14 bases between. This CDR3 is 14 amino acids long. Germline V CDR1 and CDR2: MNHEY, SMNVEV (reference sequence). This CDR3 reads CASSLSVGGRSYTF. CDR3 DNA sequence: TGTGCCAGCAGTTTATCCGTGGGAGGTCGGAGCTACACCTTC.

V is TRBV3-1 (or the pseudogene TRBV3-2) and J is TRBJ2-3; 12 nucleotides match TRBD2. From germline, CDR1 is LGHDT and CDR2 YNNKEL (reference sequence). This CDR3 has 16 amino acids. Trimming at V came to 4 bases and at J to 1 base, leaving 3 bases not matched to a gene. The CDR3 DNA reads TGTGCCAGCAGCCCACGACTAGCGGGGGGCACAGATACGCAGTATTTT. This gives the protein CASSPRLAGGTDTQYF.

This clone has only one observation. The rearrangement joins TRBV7-7 to TRBJ2-3; 9 positions match TRBD1. Germline V gives CDR1 SSHAT, CDR2 FNYEAQ (reference sequence). The CDR3 covers 17 residues. Unmatched junction bases numbered 12, after V lost 5 bases and J lost 3 bases. The CDR3 region is CASSAGTGLSRTDTQYF. The CDR3 nucleotides are TGTGCCAGCAGCGCCGGGACAGGGTTAAGTCGGACAGATACGCAGTATTTT.

The chain recombines TRBV11-2 with TRBJ1-2; 7 nucleotides line up with TRBD1. V lost 3 bases, J lost 2 bases, and 9 bases stayed unmatched. Germline V gene sequence: CDR1 SGHAT, CDR2 FQNNGV. The CDR3 covers 16 residues. The CDR3 nucleotides are TGTGCCAGCAGCTTTTCCCGGGACAGCTCAAACTATGGCTACACCTTC. Translating gives CASSFSRDSSNYGYTF.

In this sample, this clone turned up once. The chain carries TRBV21-1 and TRBJ1-5; the table's D call, TRBD1, was not checked against the DNA. TRBV21-1 is flagged as a pseudogene. There are 17 residues in the CDR3. The CDR3, as DNA: TGTGCCAGCAGCGTAGAAGGACAGGGGTCTGGCAATCAGCCCCAGCATTTT. Protein sequence: CASSVEGQGSGNQPQHF.

The CDR3 DNA sequence: TGTGCCAGCAGTGCGGTACTAGCGACCAATGAGCAGTTCTTC. The encoded protein is CASSAVLATNEQFF. The chain employs TRBV7-8 and TRBJ2-1; 7 positions match TRBD2. Germline-derived CDR1 and CDR2 are SGHVS and FQNEAQ. Trimming at V came to 6 bases and at J to 6 bases, leaving 8 bases not matched to a gene. This CDR3 region has 14 residues.

The rearrangement uses TRBV16 and TRBJ2-3, with unresolved D. Trimming took 2 bases from V and 0 from J, leaving 9 bases between them. Germline V lookup: CDR1 KGHSY, CDR2 FQNENV. The CDR3 is 15 residues long. CDR3 amino acids: CASSQPGTSTDTQYF. In nucleotides, the CDR3 is TGTGCCAGCAGCCAACCGGGTACTAGCACAGATACGCAGTATTTT.

This clone appeared many times. The chain links TRBV6-6 to TRBJ1-1, with TRBD1 matching over 7 bases. This CDR3 has 14 amino acids. The trim removed 11 bases at V and 1 base at J, leaving 10 bases unmatched. Germline values: CDR1 MNHNY, CDR2 SVGAGI (reference sequence). CDR3 nucleotides: TGTGCCTTACGACAGGGTGAACCGAACACTGAAGCTTTCTTT. Its protein is CALRQGEPNTEAFF.

This chain uses TRBV6-1 with TRBJ1-2; D remains ambiguous. V was pared by 1 base and J by 7 bases, with 10 bases between. This CDR3 has 13 residues. Per germline, CDR1 MNHNS and CDR2 SASEGT. This CDR3 is CASSEDRIVGYTF. The CDR3, as DNA: TGTGCCAGCAGTGAAGACAGAATCGTTGGCTACACCTTC.

This chain joins TRBV11-3 and TRBJ1-1; no reliable D call. V lost 5 bases to trimming and J lost 4 bases, with 14 bases between them. The length of the CDR3 is 14 residues. CDR1 SGHNT and CDR2 YENEEA come from the germline V gene. The CDR3 sequence: CASSPGSESTEAFF. CDR3 bases: TGTGCCAGCAGCCCCGGCAGCGAGTCCACTGAAGCTTTCTTT.

The V gene is TRBV10-1, the J gene TRBJ2-1, with 10 bases that match TRBD1. Per germline, CDR1 WNHNN and CDR2 SYGVQD (reference sequence). J was trimmed by 9 bases and V by 4 bases; bases with no gene match: 9. The CDR3 sequence is 15 residues long. In DNA form, the CDR3 reads TGCGCCAGCAGTGGGGGACAGGGGCTTCCTCCTGAGCAGTTCTTC. It encodes CASSGGQGLPPEQFF.

J is TRBJ1-2 and V is TRBV9, with TRBD1 identical over 8 bases. CDR1 and CDR2 (germline): SGDLS, YYNGEE. The J segment lost 1 base and the V segment lost 1 base, leaving 3 bases of the junction unmatched. This CDR3 contains 15 residues. CDR3 region: CASSVRDRRNYGYTF. In nucleotides, the CDR3 is TGTGCCAGCAGCGTAAGGGACAGGCGTAACTATGGCTACACCTTC.

This chain joins TRBV5-6 and TRBJ2-5; TRBD2 matches at 10 bases. This CDR3 spans 16 amino acids. J was trimmed by 4 bases and V by 4 bases; bases with no gene match: 10. Germline V gives CDR1 SGHDT, CDR2 YYEEEE. CDR3 nucleotides: TGTGCCAGCAGCCGGCTAGCGGGGGCCTCCAGAGAGACCCAGTACTTC. Translation: CASSRLAGASRETQYF.

The chain recombines TRBV2 with TRBJ1-4, with D perhaps matching TRBD1 (6 bases). The V end lost 8 bases, the J end lost 2 bases, and 6 bases lay between the germline ends. Looked up from germline, CDR1 is SNHLY and CDR2 is FYNNEI. The CDR3 covers 12 residues. The CDR3: CASDRTNEKLFF. CDR3 DNA sequence: TGTGCCAGCGACAGGACTAATGAAAAACTGTTTTTT.